Included here is one T cell receptor (beta chain) sequence, with context. The antigen is undetermined. These data are taken from a study of T cell responses to AZD1222 COVID-19 vaccine. Findings and limits, study-wide: Repertoire sampling happened only post peak T cell response. Baseline seropositivity characterized only a handful of AZD1222 recipients.

Profiled with immunoSEQ multiplex PCR; TCRdb holds only in-frame clones, not every one. Counted here are 150,000 or so clones, around nine tenths occurring once; the ten biggest clones make up less than 2%. Trimming removed 3 bases from V and 2 bases from J, with 5 bases in between. Germline loops: CDR1 MGHDK, CDR2 SYGVNS. The CDR3 is made up of 12 amino acids. The V gene is TRBV25-1, the J gene TRBJ2-7; TRBD1 is a possible D gene (5 bases). Sequenced here: peripheral blood, sampled on day 0 of AZD1222 vaccination. This clonotype originated in an adult in good health. The CDR3 sequence is CASSEGPYEQYF. The CDR3 DNA is TGTGCCAGCAGTGAGGGGCCCTACGAGCAGTACTTC.